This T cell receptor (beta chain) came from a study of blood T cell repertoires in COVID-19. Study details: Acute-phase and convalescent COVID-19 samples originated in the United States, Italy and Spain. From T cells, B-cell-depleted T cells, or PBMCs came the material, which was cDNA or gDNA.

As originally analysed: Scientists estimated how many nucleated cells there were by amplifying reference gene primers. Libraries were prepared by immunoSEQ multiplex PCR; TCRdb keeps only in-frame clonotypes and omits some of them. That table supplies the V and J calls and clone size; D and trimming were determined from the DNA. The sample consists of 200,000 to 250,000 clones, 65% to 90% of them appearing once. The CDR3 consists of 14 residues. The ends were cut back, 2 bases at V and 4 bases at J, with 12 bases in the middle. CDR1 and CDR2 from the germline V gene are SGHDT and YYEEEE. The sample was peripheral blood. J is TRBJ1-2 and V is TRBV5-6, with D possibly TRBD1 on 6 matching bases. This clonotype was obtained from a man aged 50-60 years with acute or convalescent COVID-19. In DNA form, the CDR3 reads TGTGCCAGCAGCTTCCAGGACAGTGCCTATGGCTACACCTTC. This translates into CASSFQDSAYGYTF.